Each of the 6 T cell receptor beta chains below was sequenced from the same sample in a study of blood T cell repertoires in COVID-19. Measured with immunoSEQ multiplex PCR; TCRdb has only the in-frame clones, and not every one. The sample lists over 70,000 clones; around 77% were seen once. Sequencing used peripheral blood. Receptor source: a man between 65 and 85 years old with active or convalescent COVID-19.

The genes are TRBV28 and TRBJ2-7, with no clear D. CDR3 size: 15 residues. Germline V gene lookup returns CDR1 MDHEN and CDR2 SYDVKM. V was cut by 6 bases and J by 5 bases, with 20 bases left in between. This CDR3 is CASSPISPTKDEQYF. DNA for the CDR3: TGTGCCAGCAGCCCCATTAGCCCAACTAAAGACGAGCAGTACTTC. Full variable domain (missing parts from reference TRBV28 and TRBJ2-7): DVKVTQSSRYLVKRTGEKVFLECVQDMDHENMFWYRQDPGLGLRLIYFSYDVKMKEKGDIPEGYSVSREKKERFSLILESASTNQTSMYLCASSPISPTKDEQYFGPGTRLTVT.

The chain is built from TRBV18 and TRBJ2-1; 8 positions agree with TRBD1. V lost 3 bases to trimming and J lost 3 bases; unmatched junction nucleotides: 1. CDR1 KGHSH and CDR2 LQKENI come from the germline V gene. The CDR3 has 14 residues. CDR3: CASSPGQGYNEQFF. The CDR3 DNA reads TGTGCCAGCTCACCTGGACAGGGCTACAATGAGCAGTTCTTC.

The J gene is TRBJ1-5, the V gene TRBV2; D not resolved. CDR1 is SNHLY, CDR2 FYNNEI, per germline. The CDR3 is made up of 13 amino acids. V was pared by 3 bases and J by 8 bases, with 11 bases between. CDR3 nucleotide sequence: TGTGCCAGCAGTGATCGGGTCCCAGAGCCCCAGCATTTT. It specifies CASSDRVPEPQHF. The full variable domain, with the rest looked up from reference TRBV2 and TRBJ1-5, is EPEVTQTPSHQVTQMGQEVILRCVPISNHLYFYWYRQILGQKVEFLVSFYNNEISEKSEIFDDQFSVERPDGSNFTLKIRSTKLEDSAMYFCASSDRVPEPQHFGDGTRLSIL.

The genes are TRBV19 and TRBJ2-3; TRBD1 aligns across 9 bases. CDR3 size: 16 residues. V lost 8 bases and J lost 4; bases outside the gene matches: 13. Per germline, CDR1 LNHDA and CDR2 SQIVND (reference sequence). The CDR3 here is CASRSPGQGPPDTQYF. In DNA, the CDR3 is TGTGCCAGTCGGTCCCCGGGACAGGGTCCCCCAGATACGCAGTATTTT.

V is TRBV11-2 and J is TRBJ1-1; D remains ambiguous. V gave up 1 base and J gave up 2 bases, with 8 bases separating them. The CDR3 runs to 14 residues. CDR1 is SGHAT, CDR2 FQNNGV, per germline. The CDR3 region is CASSLGLSNTEAFF. The CDR3 DNA reads as TGTGCCAGCAGCTTAGGACTAAGTAACACTGAAGCTTTCTTT.

The V gene is TRBV28, the J gene TRBJ2-7, with D perhaps matching TRBD2 (6 bases). The CDR3 loop spans 12 amino acids. V was shortened by 5 bases and J by 7 bases, with 12 bases between the two germline ends. Germline V gives CDR1 MDHEN, CDR2 SYDVKM. CDR3 region: CASSKGTREQYF. In DNA form, the CDR3 reads TGTGCCAGCAGTAAGGGGACTCGGGAGCAGTACTTC.